A selection of T cell receptor beta chains follows, all from one sample in a study. In TCRdb, the RT-PCR reads were re-called with MiXCR into one record per CDR3 protein. The table shows 550,000 to 750,000 distinct CDR3 sequences, with around 14% occurring only once. Sequencing was done on a sample of memory CD4+ T cells from blood. Receptor source: a female donor in good health, serving as a healthy control. Both conserved end residues are part of each CDR3. D genes are given only for firm matches. Not every row has a clone size; where given, it reads once, few, many or a size class.

few	TRBV6-1	.	TRBJ1-1	TGTGCCAGCAGACTAACAGGGAGCATCACTGAAGCTTTCTTT	CASRLTGSITEAFF
.	TRBV27	.	TRBJ1-1	TGTGCCAGCAGCCGCTTTGGACAGAACACTGAAGCTTTCTTT	CASSRFGQNTEAFF
many	TRBV5-1	TRBD1	TRBJ2-1	TGCGCCAGCAGCTCACTGTCAATGGGACAGGGATACAATGAGCAGTTCTTC	CASSSLSMGQGYNEQFF
few	TRBV7-2	TRBD1	TRBJ1-1	TGTGCCAGCAGCGGGGGACAGGGGTGGGGATGGAACACTGAAGCTTTCTTT	CASSGGQGWGWNTEAFF
few	TRBV20-1	.	TRBJ1-1	TGCAGTGCTAGAGATTGGGTTTTGAACACTGAAGCTTTCTTT	CSARDWVLNTEAFF
.	TRBV6-5	TRBD2	TRBJ2-2	TGTGCCAGCAGTCGCTGGACTAGCGGGAACACCGGGGAGCTGTTTTTT	CASSRWTSGNTGELFF
.	TRBV7-2	.	TRBJ1-1	TGTGCCAGCAGCTTAAAGCCCGGGGGCCATACTGAAGCTTTCTTT	CASSLKPGGHTEAFF
.	TRBV20-1	TRBD2	TRBJ2-5	TGCAGTGCTAGAGGACTAGCGGAAGAGACCCAGTACTTC	CSARGLAEETQYF
many	TRBV27	.	TRBJ1-6	TGTGCCAGCAGTCGGTTCAGGACACCCCTCCACTTT	CASSRFRTPLHF
.	TRBV24-1	.	TRBJ2-5	TGTGCCACCAGCGGACCCGTCGGCGAGACCCAGTACTTC	CATSGPVGETQYF
few	TRBV6-1	.	TRBJ1-6	TGTGCCAGCAGTCTAAGAGGGGCTAATTCACCCCTCCACTTT	CASSLRGANSPLHF
.	TRBV3-1	.	TRBJ2-2	TGTGCCAGCAGCCAACCTGCCGGGGAGCTGTTTTTT	CASSQPAGELFF
.	TRBV10-3	.	TRBJ2-2	TGTGCCATCAGTGCGTCGGGGCCGAACACCGGGGAGCTGTTTTTT	CAISASGPNTGELFF
few	TRBV5-1	.	TRBJ2-1	TGCGCCAGCAGCACATCCGGGGGCTCCTACAATGAGCAGTTCTTC	CASSTSGGSYNEQFF
many	TRBV5-1	TRBD2	TRBJ2-1	TGCGCCAGTAAGCTCCTCGGGGGGACTAGTAGTATAAGCGAGGAGTTCTTC	CASKLLGGTSSISEEFF
few	TRBV15	.	TRBJ2-1	TGTGCCACCAGCAGCATTCATGAGCAGTTCTTC	CATSSIHEQFF
.	TRBV7-8	TRBD1	TRBJ2-7	TGTGCCAGCAGCGCCGGGACAGGTCCGTTCTACGAGCAGTACTTC	CASSAGTGPFYEQYF
.	TRBV24-1	.	TRBJ2-6	TGTGCCACCAGTCCCGGTGCCCAAACAGGATCTGGGGCCAACGTCCTGACTTTC	CATSPGAQTGSGANVLTF
.	TRBV7-2	.	TRBJ2-3	TGTGCCAGCAGCTTATGGATGGGGAGCACAGATACGCAGTATTTT	CASSLWMGSTDTQYF
few	TRBV27	TRBD1	TRBJ1-6	TGTGCCAGCAGACAGGGGACGGGCTCCTATAATTCACCCCTCCACTTT	CASRQGTGSYNSPLHF
few	TRBV2	.	TRBJ2-1	TGTGCCAGCAGTGGCCCGACGAGCCTCAATGAGCAGTTCTTC	CASSGPTSLNEQFF
many	TRBV20-1	.	TRBJ2-7	TGCAGTGCTAGGGGGCCCGCCTCCTACGAGCAGTACTTC	CSARGPASYEQYF
many	TRBV30	TRBD1	TRBJ1-2	TGTGCCTGGAGGGGACAGGGGAGGAGTTCTTCTGGCTACACCTTC	CAWRGQGRSSSGYTF
.	TRBV3-1	TRBD1	TRBJ2-7	TGTGCCAGCAGCCACTTTCGGGACAGGGTCCGCGAGCAGTACTTC	CASSHFRDRVREQYF
.	TRBV24-1	TRBD1	TRBJ2-1	TGTGCCACCAGTTTGACAGGGGGCGGCAACAATGAGCAGTTCTTC	CATSLTGGGNNEQFF
few	TRBV20-1	.	TRBJ1-6	TGCAGTGCTAGGCCCAGACTCCTCCGAAATTCACCCCTCCACTTT	CSARPRLLRNSPLHF
few	TRBV5-1	TRBD1	TRBJ1-1	TGCGCCAGCAGCCGTACAGGGGGCCGGAGTGGCACTGAAGCTTTCTTT	CASSRTGGRSGTEAFF
few	TRBV7-2	TRBD2	TRBJ2-7	TGTGCCAGCAGCTCCGCGGCGGGAGGTCCCTACGAGCAGTACTTC	CASSSAAGGPYEQYF
.	TRBV11-3	.	TRBJ2-5	TGTGCCAGCAGCATGGGACCGCAAGAGACCCAGTACTTC	CASSMGPQETQYF
few	TRBV5-1	.	TRBJ2-1	TGCGCCAGCAGCTTCCCAGGGTCCTACAATGAGCAGTTCTTC	CASSFPGSYNEQFF
.	TRBV3-1	.	TRBJ2-1	TGTGCCAGCAGCCAAGGAGCTACTAGATACAATGAGCAGTTCTTC	CASSQGATRYNEQFF
few	TRBV20-1	TRBD1	TRBJ1-5	TGCAGTGTTTATACAGGGGCGCGGAGCAATCAGCCCCAGCATTTT	CSVYTGARSNQPQHF
many	TRBV4-1	TRBD2	TRBJ2-7	TGCGCCAGCAGCCAATCGACTAGCGCATCCTACGAGCAGTACTTC	CASSQSTSASYEQYF
many	TRBV4-3	.	TRBJ2-4	TGCGCCAGCAGCCACAAGAGCACCAAAAACATTCAGTACTTC	CASSHKSTKNIQYF
many	TRBV12-3/TRBV12-4	TRBD2	TRBJ2-7	TGTGCCAGCAGTCCCTGGGGACTAGCGGGAGGCCACTACGAGCAGTACTTC	CASSPWGLAGGHYEQYF
few	TRBV6-5	.	TRBJ2-7	TGTGCCAGCAAAAAGACAGTGATTAACGAGCAGTACTTC	CASKKTVINEQYF
.	TRBV9	.	TRBJ2-5	TGTGCCAGCAGCGGGCCGGCCCCCCAAGAGACCCAGTACTTC	CASSGPAPQETQYF
.	TRBV20-1	.	TRBJ1-4	TGCAGTGCCGCCTCGAGGGAAAAACTGTTTTTT	CSAASREKLFF
.	TRBV11-2	.	TRBJ1-2	TGTGCCAGCAGCCCATCGGCAGGGGCCGTCACTAACTATGGCTACACCTTC	CASSPSAGAVTNYGYTF
many	TRBV11-2	.	TRBJ2-7	TGTGCCAGCAGAACACCACGGGGGCGAGTCGGGCACGAGCAGTACTTC	CASRTPRGRVGHEQYF
many	TRBV12-3/TRBV12-4	.	TRBJ2-5	TGTGCCAGCAGCCGGTCCGAGGCAGAGACCCAGTACTTC	CASSRSEAETQYF
few	TRBV7-6	.	TRBJ2-1	TGTGCCAGCAGCCCCGAGACATGGGGAAACAATGAGCAGTTCTTC	CASSPETWGNNEQFF
many	TRBV20-1	TRBD2	TRBJ2-7	TGCAGTGCCAAGAGCCTAGCGGGAATCGGCGAGCAGTACTTC	CSAKSLAGIGEQYF
many	TRBV4-2	.	TRBJ2-5	TGTGCCAGCAGCCCCCAGGAGGGAGAGGGGCAAGAGACCCAGTACTTC	CASSPQEGEGQETQYF